The 19 T cell receptor beta chains below come from one sample, sequenced in a study of blood T cell repertoires in COVID-19. Some clones are missing from TCRdb's copy, which holds only in-frame ones; the method was immunoSEQ multiplex PCR. Among under 70,000 clones listed, nearly 90% were seen once. The source material was peripheral blood. These receptors all come from a man between 60 and 70 years old with active COVID-19.

The rearrangement joins TRBV4-3 to TRBJ2-2; 10 nucleotides match TRBD2. The CDR3 runs 18 residues. V lost 3 bases to trimming and J lost 4 bases; unmatched junction nucleotides: 11. Germline assignment: CDR1 LGHNA and CDR2 YSLEER. The CDR3 DNA reads as TGCGCCAGCAGCCACCCCGGCCTAGCGGGAGTCTCCACCGGGGAGCTGTTTTTT. Translated, it gives CASSHPGLAGVSTGELFF.

CDR3 sequence: CASSYSPTSIYEQYF. CDR3 coding DNA: TGTGCCAGCAGTTACTCTCCTACTAGTATATACGAGCAGTACTTC. This chain joins TRBV6-5 and TRBJ2-7, with a weak D call TRBD2 (5 bases). CDR3 length: 15 residues. Germline-derived CDR1 and CDR2 are MNHEY and SVGAGI. Trimming removed 0 bases from V and 4 bases from J, with 13 bases in between.

V and J are TRBV7-3 and TRBJ2-1; a possible D gene is TRBD2 (6 bases). Looked up from germline, CDR1 is SGHTA and CDR2 is FQGTGA. The CDR3 is made up of 13 amino acids. V was clipped by 1 base and J by 6 bases, with 7 bases between them. CDR3 sequence (DNA): TGTGCCAGCAGCTTAATGCGGGGCAATGAGCAGTTCTTC. This encodes CASSLMRGNEQFF.

The chain employs TRBV7-3 and TRBJ2-1; 7 nucleotides match TRBD1. The V segment lost 5 bases and the J segment 8 bases; nucleotides outside the gene matches: 18. Germline CDR1 and CDR2: SGHTA and FQGTGA. The CDR3 runs to 17 residues. The CDR3 loop is CASSPYHRGTFMDEQFF. CDR3 DNA: TGTGCCAGCAGCCCGTATCACAGGGGCACTTTTATGGATGAGCAGTTCTTC.

The chain joins TRBV2 to TRBJ2-7; 7 nucleotides align to TRBD1. Losses at the gene ends were 6 bases for V and 6 bases for J; bases not matched to a gene: 11. The CDR3 runs to 14 residues. Germline V gene sequence: CDR1 SNHLY, CDR2 FYNNEI. CDR3 region: CASRPDRLVSEQYF. CDR3 DNA: TGTGCCAGCAGACCGGACAGGCTGGTAAGCGAGCAGTACTTC.

The chain is built from TRBV5-1 and TRBJ1-1; 9 bases fit TRBD1. Losses at the gene ends were 4 bases for V and 2 bases for J; bases not matched to a gene: 9. The CDR3 is 16 residues long. In germline, CDR1 is SGHRS, CDR2 YFSETQ. The CDR3 region is CASSRNLQGANTEAFF. The CDR3 coding sequence is TGCGCCAGCAGCCGCAACCTACAGGGGGCTAACACTGAAGCTTTCTTT.

V is TRBV24-1 and J is TRBJ2-3; 12 nucleotides match TRBD2. Germline V CDR1 and CDR2: KGHDR, SFDVKD. CDR3 length equals 17 residues. The V segment lost 0 bases and the J segment 6 bases; nucleotides outside the gene matches: 6. CDR3 nucleotides: TGTGCCACCAGTGATTTGCGACTAGCGGGGGCGGGGGATACGCAGTATTTT. Translation gives CATSDLRLAGAGDTQYF.

This chain uses TRBV25-1 with TRBJ2-5, with TRBD2 identical over 8 bases. V shed 5 bases and J 5 bases; nucleotides not matched to a gene: 10. Germline V gene sequence: CDR1 MGHDK, CDR2 SYGVNS. The CDR3 covers 15 residues. The DNA for the CDR3 is TGTGCCAGCAGTCTACCGACGGGGGGGCAGGAGACCCAGTACTTC. Its protein product is CASSLPTGGQETQYF.

The rearrangement uses TRBV19 and TRBJ2-2; 9 nucleotides line up with TRBD2. J gave up 1 base and V 6 bases, and 12 bases lay outside the gene matches. The CDR3 consists of 18 residues. The germline gives CDR1 LNHDA, CDR2 SQIVND (reference sequence). The CDR3 spells CASSTTGTSTLNTGELFF. The DNA for the CDR3 is TGTGCCAGTAGCACCACCGGGACTAGCACCCTGAACACCGGGGAGCTGTTTTTT.

This chain joins TRBV21-1 and TRBJ2-7; TRBD2 is the table's D call and was not checked against the DNA. TRBV21-1 is a documented pseudogene. The CDR3 has 15 amino acids. This CDR3 is CASSKAGAGANEQYF. As DNA, the CDR3 is TGTGCCAGCAGCAAAGCAGGAGCGGGAGCCAACGAGCAGTACTTC.

In this sample, this clone turned up once. V and J are TRBV20-1 and TRBJ2-3; 8 bases are shared with TRBD2. Germline V gives CDR1 DFQATT, CDR2 SNEGSKA (reference sequence). The CDR3 consists of 16 residues. Trimming removed 3 bases from V and 0 bases from J; junction bases left unmatched: 8. The CDR3 here is CSASMYRGGSTDTQYF. The CDR3 nucleotides read TGCAGTGCTAGTATGTATCGGGGGGGGAGCACAGATACGCAGTATTTT.

This chain links TRBV12-3 or TRBV12-4 with TRBJ2-7, with D possibly matching TRBD2 (5 bases). The germline V and J ends were trimmed by 6 bases and 3 bases, with 12 bases remaining between them. The CDR3 runs 13 residues. CDR3 DNA sequence: TGTGCCAGCAGCCCATTTGAGGGCTACGAGCAGTACTTC. Translating it yields CASSPFEGYEQYF.

The chain employs TRBV5-1 and TRBJ1-1, with a weak D call TRBD1 (5 bases). The CDR3 sequence is 15 residues long. CDR1 SGHRS and CDR2 YFSETQ come from the germline V gene. Trimming shortened V by 4 bases and J by 5 bases, and 18 bases separated the two germline ends. The CDR3 DNA follows: TGCGCCAGCAGCCCTGGCGGGGCCCCTATGACTGAAGCTTTCTTT. Translating it yields CASSPGGAPMTEAFF.

This clone has only a few counts. The chain has TRBV27 and TRBJ2-5; perhaps TRBD1 as D (5 bases). This CDR3 spans 16 amino acids. The germline V gene encodes CDR1 MNHEY and CDR2 SMNVEV (reference sequence). V lost 4 bases to trimming and J lost 1 base, with 16 bases between them. CDR3 in DNA: TGTGCCAGCAGTTCCCTCGGACATACCCGCCAAGAGACCCAGTACTTC. Its translation: CASSSLGHTRQETQYF.

This chain links TRBV28 with TRBJ1-2; TRBD1 matches at 10 bases. With V trimmed by 4 bases and J by 2 bases, 1 base remained unmatched. There are 14 residues in the CDR3. Germline assignment: CDR1 MDHEN and CDR2 SYDVKM. Here the CDR3 DNA reads TGTGCCAGCAGTTCGGGACAGGGGAACTATGGCTACACCTTC. It translates to CASSSGQGNYGYTF.

This chain joins TRBV27 and TRBJ2-7, with 10 bases fitting TRBD1. This CDR3 is 15 amino acids long. The germline gives CDR1 MNHEY, CDR2 SMNVEV (reference sequence). J was trimmed by 3 bases and V by 1 base; bases with no gene match: 3. The CDR3 spells CASSLLGQGSYEQYF. As DNA, the CDR3 is TGTGCCAGCAGTTTATTGGGACAGGGGAGCTACGAGCAGTACTTC.

The J gene is TRBJ2-5, the V gene TRBV2; D uncertain. Per the germline V gene, CDR1 is SNHLY and CDR2 is FYNNEI. The length of the CDR3 is 11 residues. The V and J ends lost 8 bases and 5 bases respectively, with 9 bases between them. CDR3 loop: CASRVTETQYF. Written as DNA, the CDR3 is TGTGCCAGCCGTGTCACTGAGACCCAGTACTTC. The full variable domain, with the rest looked up from reference TRBV2 and TRBJ2-5, is EPEVTQTPSHQVTQMGQEVILRCVPISNHLYFYWYRQILGQKVEFLVSFYNNEISEKSEIFDDQFSVERPDGSNFTLKIRSTKLEDSAMYFCASRVTETQYFGPGTRLLVL.

The CDR3, as DNA: TGTGCCAGCAGCCTCTCTAGTTACAATGAGCAGTTCTTC. It encodes CASSLSSYNEQFF. V gene TRBV3-1 (or the pseudogene TRBV3-2) combines with J gene TRBJ2-1; D is undetermined. V lost 4 bases to trimming and J lost 4 bases, with 8 bases between them. Germline V gene lookup returns CDR1 LGHDT and CDR2 YNNKEL (reference sequence). CDR3 size: 13 residues.

Worth noting for this clone: Compared with germline, one end of the junction differs, possibly owing to a read error. The chain links TRBV28 to TRBJ2-2; perhaps TRBD2 as D (5 bases). This CDR3 region has 13 residues. Germline V gene data show CDR1 as MDHEN and CDR2 as SYDVKM. CDR3 bases: TGTGCCAGCAGCCCACCGACGTCCCGGGGTTGGGTTTTT. It specifies CASSPPTSRGWVF.